The source of this TCR beta chain is a study of cytomegalovirus exposure and HLA in healthy donors. Across the study: Around 180 million T cells yielded 117 million unique TCR beta sequences in earlier analysis.

Overall study findings and caveats: Earlier analysis looked at TCR beta V segments, and most were productive about 90% or about 30% of the time. In a later analysis, several top co-occurrence clusters appeared linked to parvovirus B19, influenza, CMV and Epstein-Barr virus. The study designated roughly 150 TCR beta chains cytomegalovirus-associated.

Both 60 Vbeta primers and 13 Jbeta primers went into the PCR. Only in-frame clones appear in the TCRdb table, and some are missing; sequencing was by immunoSEQ multiplex PCR. Of 180,000 or so clones in the sample, 76% were seen once. To note about this clone: Antigen unknown.

Germline loops: CDR1 MDHEN, CDR2 SYDVKM. The V end was cut by 5 bases, the J end by 4 bases, with 6 bases between. CDR3 length equals 12 residues. The V call is TRBV28, the J call TRBJ1-5; a possible D gene is TRBD1 (5 bases). This TCR was sampled from a woman in her 30s in good health and CMV-seropositive. Sequencing input: PBMCs. The CDR3 reads CASSTGNQPQHF. CDR3 coding DNA: TGTGCCAGCAGTACAGGAAATCAGCCCCAGCATTTT.